This TCR beta chain is from a study of cytomegalovirus exposure and HLA in healthy donors. It was with 60 Vbeta and 13 Jbeta primers that the PCR ran. The protocol was immunoSEQ multiplex PCR, while the TCRdb copy is restricted to in-frame clones and leaves out a portion. Of 150,000 to 200,000 clones listed, roughly 83% are singletons. The CDR3 is 14 residues long. Germline V gives CDR1 LNHDA, CDR2 SQIVND (reference sequence). J gave up 0 bases and V 8 bases, and 2 bases lay outside the gene matches. The sample consisted of PBMCs. V usage is TRBV19 and J usage is TRBJ2-2; TRBD1 agrees at 8 bases. This clonotype was obtained from a woman aged 50 to 60 in good health and CMV-seronegative. CDR3 in DNA: TGTGCCAGTTGGGACAGGCCGAACACCGGGGAGCTGTTTTTT. Its translation is CASWDRPNTGELFF.